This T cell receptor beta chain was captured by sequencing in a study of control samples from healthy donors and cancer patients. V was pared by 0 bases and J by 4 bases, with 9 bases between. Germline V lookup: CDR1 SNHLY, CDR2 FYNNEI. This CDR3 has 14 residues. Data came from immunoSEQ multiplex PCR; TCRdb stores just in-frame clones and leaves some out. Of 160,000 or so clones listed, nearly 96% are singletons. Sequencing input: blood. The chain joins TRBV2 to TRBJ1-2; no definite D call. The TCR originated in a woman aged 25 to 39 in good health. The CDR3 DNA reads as TGTGCCAGCAGTGAAGCCCACCGTAGCTATGGCTACACCTTC. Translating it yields CASSEAHRSYGYTF.